Shown below are 28 T cell receptor beta chains from a single sample sequenced in a study of blood T cell repertoires in COVID-19. The method was immunoSEQ multiplex PCR; TCRdb's version includes in-frame clones alone and lacks a portion of them. The top ten clones hold almost 2% of a sample with about 480,000 clones, roughly 87% of them seen once. Material: PBMCs or T cells enriched from blood (not recorded which). These receptors were obtained from a woman younger than 35 with acute COVID-19.

This chain links TRBV12-5 with TRBJ2-7; 7 nucleotides align to TRBD2. This CDR3 contains 17 residues. Germline loops: CDR1 LGHNT, CDR2 FRNRAP. J lost 0 bases, V lost 7 bases, and 15 bases had no gene match. The CDR3 spells CASDWGGRQDNSYEQYF. The CDR3 nucleotides are TGTGCTAGTGACTGGGGGGGACGCCAGGACAACTCCTACGAGCAGTACTTC.

The CDR3 sequence: CAWRSGGYGTEAFF. DNA of the CDR3: TGTGCCTGGAGGTCGGGGGGTTATGGCACTGAAGCTTTCTTT. The chain recombines TRBV30 with TRBJ1-1; TRBD1 is a possible D gene (5 bases). The V gene lost 3 bases and the J gene lost 4 bases, with 15 bases spanning the gap. Germline V gene lookup returns CDR1 GTSNPN and CDR2 SVGIG (reference sequence). The CDR3 extends over 14 amino acids.

About this clone itself: The sample carries other DNA sequences with the same CDR3. The chain uses TRBV18 and TRBJ2-7; 9 nucleotides line up with TRBD1. Germline V lookup: CDR1 KGHSH, CDR2 LQKENI. This CDR3 contains 14 residues. With V trimmed by 2 bases and J by 4 bases, 3 bases remained unmatched. DNA for the CDR3: TGTGCCAGCTCACCAAGCGGGACAGGGTACGAGCAGTACTTC. Residues: CASSPSGTGYEQYF.

This rearrangement joins TRBV7-8 to TRBJ1-4; 7 bases line up with TRBD1. Trimming cost V 1 base and J 4 bases; bases outside gene matches: 6. The CDR3 is 16 amino acids. The germline V gene has CDR1 SGHVS and CDR2 FQNEAQ. Here the CDR3 DNA reads TGTGCCAGCAGCTTAGTCCGGGACAGAAGTAATGAAAAACTGTTTTTT. Translating it yields CASSLVRDRSNEKLFF. Looking up the rest from reference TRBV7-8 and TRBJ1-4 gives the full variable domain: GAGVSQSPRYKVAKRGQDVALRCDPISGHVSLFWYQQALGQGPEFLTYFQNEAQLDKSGLPSDRFFAERPEGSVSTLKIQRTQQEDSAVYLCASSLVRDRSNEKLFFGSGTQLSVL.

This clone occurred a few times. This rearrangement joins TRBV28 to TRBJ2-7, with TRBD2 matching over 7 bases. This CDR3 is 15 amino acids long. V was clipped by 6 bases and J by 0 bases; unmatched bases: 8. Germline-derived CDR1 and CDR2 are MDHEN and SYDVKM. CDR3 in DNA: TGTGCCAGCAGGGGGGGGAGCGGTCTCTCCTACGAGCAGTACTTC. It specifies CASRGGSGLSYEQYF.

J is TRBJ1-6 and V is TRBV5-4, with TRBD1 as a possible D gene (5 bases). V shed 0 bases and J shed 6 bases, with 10 bases lying between them. The V gene's germline CDR1 is SGHNT and CDR2 YYREEE (reference sequence). The length of the CDR3 is 15 residues. CDR3 loop: CASSLERQGNSPLHF. The CDR3 bases are TGTGCCAGCAGCTTGGAGCGTCAGGGTAATTCACCCCTCCACTTT.

V is TRBV7-2 and J is TRBJ2-1, with 11 bases matching TRBD2. The junction had 8 bases not matched to a gene; V was cut back by 1 base and J by 6 bases. Germline V CDR1 and CDR2: SGHTA, FQGNSA. The CDR3 sequence is 17 residues long. DNA of the CDR3: TGTGCCAGCAGCTTAGATCCGGGACTAGCGGCCCCCAATGAGCAGTTCTTC. Amino acid sequence: CASSLDPGLAAPNEQFF.

The CDR3 nucleotides are TGTGCCAGCAGCCAGGGACAGTTCGCTAACTATGGCTACACCTTC. Translation: CASSQGQFANYGYTF. V gene TRBV7-2 combines with J gene TRBJ1-2; 7 nucleotides agree with TRBD1. V lost 5 bases and J lost 0; bases outside the gene matches: 6. The CDR3 loop spans 15 amino acids. Germline lookup yields CDR1 SGHTA and CDR2 FQGNSA.

This clone was observed a few times. This chain uses TRBV7-9 with TRBJ2-3; the match to TRBD1 covers 7 bases. CDR3 size: 16 residues. The V segment lost 2 bases and the J segment 1 base; nucleotides outside the gene matches: 6. The germline V gene encodes CDR1 SEHNR and CDR2 FQNEAQ (reference sequence). CDR3 residues: CASSLLAGQGTDTQYF. The CDR3 DNA reads TGTGCCAGCAGCTTATTGGCCGGACAGGGCACAGATACGCAGTATTTT. Full variable domain (remainder filled in from reference TRBV7-9 and TRBJ2-3): DTGVSQNPRHKITKRGQNVTFRCDPISEHNRLYWYRQTLGQGPEFLTYFQNEAQLEKSRLLSDRFSAERPKGSFSTLEIQRTEQGDSAMYLCASSLLAGQGTDTQYFGPGTRLTVL.

This chain uses TRBV28 with TRBJ2-7; 11 bases are a match to TRBD2. The CDR3 sequence is 15 residues long. After removal of 7 bases from V and 4 bases from J, the junction contained 9 bases not matched to a gene. Germline lookup yields CDR1 MDHEN and CDR2 SYDVKM. Here the CDR3 reads CASNPGTSGGYEQYF. As DNA, the CDR3 is TGTGCCAGCAATCCTGGGACTAGCGGAGGATACGAGCAGTACTTC.

The gene calls are TRBV6-5 and TRBJ2-3; weak D call: TRBD1 (5 bases). This CDR3 comprises 14 residues. Trimming took 2 bases from V and 5 from J, leaving 11 bases between them. The germline V gene encodes CDR1 MNHEY and CDR2 SVGAGI. CDR3: CASSYRMGLDTQYF. The CDR3 DNA reads TGTGCCAGCAGTTACCGCATGGGGCTAGATACGCAGTATTTT.

This rearrangement joins TRBV9 to TRBJ2-1, with D uncertain. The CDR3 is 11 residues long. Germline CDR1 reads SGDLS; CDR2 reads YYNGEE. V lost 0 bases to trimming and J lost 8 bases, with 3 bases between them. The CDR3 here is CASSVADEQFF. CDR3 nucleotide sequence: TGTGCCAGCAGCGTAGCGGATGAGCAGTTCTTC.

The chain recombines TRBV19 with TRBJ1-5; tentative D call: TRBD1 (6 bases). CDR3 length: 15 residues. V was trimmed by 3 bases and J by 3 bases, leaving 12 bases between them. The germline V gene encodes CDR1 LNHDA and CDR2 SQIVND (reference sequence). The CDR3 sequence: CASSISGALNQPQHF. CDR3 coding DNA: TGTGCCAGTAGTATTTCAGGGGCACTCAATCAGCCCCAGCATTTT.

This chain uses TRBV18 with TRBJ2-7; 7 bases line up with TRBD1. The V gene end was trimmed by 3 bases and the J gene end by 2 bases; junction bases not matched to a gene: 13. The CDR3 length is 17 residues. Germline V gene sequence: CDR1 KGHSH, CDR2 LQKENI. As DNA, the CDR3 is TGTGCCAGCTCACCTTCCCCTAGGACAGGATCCACCTACGAGCAGTACTTC. Translated: CASSPSPRTGSTYEQYF.

CDR3 bases: TGCGCCAGTACCGGGACACCTGGACAGGGAGCTTTCTTT. Amino acids: CASTGTPGQGAFF. This chain connects TRBV5-1 to TRBJ1-1; 8 bases fit TRBD1. The germline V gene has CDR1 SGHRS and CDR2 YFSETQ. The CDR3 runs to 13 residues. The junction had 13 bases not matched to a gene; V was cut back by 8 bases and J by 10 bases. The variable domain in full, with the rest retrieved from reference TRBV5-1 and TRBJ1-1, is KAGVTQTPRYLIKTRGQQVTLSCSPISGHRSVSWYQQTPGQGLQFLFEYFSETQRNKGNFPGRFSGRQFSNSRSEMNVSTLELGDSALYLCASTGTPGQGAFFGQGTRLTVV.

V usage is TRBV12-3 or TRBV12-4 and J usage is TRBJ1-2; maybe TRBD1 (6 bases). V lost 6 bases to trimming and J lost 4 bases, with 12 bases between them. The CDR3 sequence is 13 residues long. The CDR3 is CASRPTGRYGYTF. In nucleotides, the CDR3 is TGTGCCAGCAGACCCACAGGGCGCTATGGCTACACCTTC.

J is TRBJ1-5 and V is TRBV6-1; 7 bases are a match to TRBD1. The CDR3 has 14 amino acids. CDR1 and CDR2 (germline): MNHNS, SASEGT. J was trimmed by 5 bases and V by 3 bases; bases with no gene match: 4. CDR3 in amino acids: CASSETGSHQPQHF. The CDR3 DNA sequence: TGTGCCAGCAGTGAGACAGGGTCCCATCAGCCCCAGCATTTT.

This clone was seen a single time. V usage is TRBV29-1 and J usage is TRBJ1-1; tentatively, D is TRBD1 (5 bases). Trimming pared 0 bases from V and 3 bases from J, leaving 8 bases between. The V gene's germline CDR1 is SQVTM and CDR2 ANQGSEA. The CDR3 spans 13 residues. In DNA, the CDR3 is TGCAGCGTTGAAGAAGGCAGGGACACTGAAGCTTTCTTT. Its protein product is CSVEEGRDTEAFF.

The chain employs TRBV6-5 and TRBJ1-3; D gene unclear. The CDR3 is 15 amino acids. The V gene lost 0 bases and the J gene lost 0 bases, with 6 bases spanning the gap. The germline V gene has CDR1 MNHEY and CDR2 SVGAGI. In DNA, the CDR3 is TGTGCCAGCAGTTACTCGCCGGTCTCTGGAAACACCATATATTTT. Protein: CASSYSPVSGNTIYF.

This chain connects TRBV3-1 (or the pseudogene TRBV3-2) to TRBJ2-3; D is perhaps TRBD1 (5 bases). This CDR3 region has 12 residues. The V and J ends lost 4 bases and 5 bases respectively, with 7 bases between them. CDR1 is LGHDT and CDR2 is YNNKEL in the germline V gene (reference sequence). The CDR3 loop is CASSPGQDTQYF. The CDR3 region has the DNA TGTGCCAGCAGCCCAGGACAAGATACGCAGTATTTT.

This chain uses TRBV28 with TRBJ2-1, with D perhaps matching TRBD1 (6 bases). Germline CDR1 reads MDHEN; CDR2 reads SYDVKM. V shed 5 bases and J shed 6 bases, with 8 bases lying between them. This CDR3 has 12 amino acids. Written as DNA, the CDR3 is TGTGCCAGCAGTACAGGGTCCAATGAGCAGTTCTTC. This translates into CASSTGSNEQFF.

V and J are TRBV6-1 and TRBJ2-7; 9 positions agree with TRBD1. V trimming: 3 bases; J trimming: 7 bases; junction bases outside the gene matches: 13. The CDR3 is 16 amino acids. The germline V gene has CDR1 MNHNS and CDR2 SASEGT. CDR3: CASSDIYGTGLGEQYF. As DNA, the CDR3 is TGTGCCAGCAGTGACATTTACGGGACAGGGTTAGGGGAGCAGTACTTC.

Note on this clone: The sample carries other DNA sequences with the same CDR3. This chain joins TRBV28 and TRBJ1-1, with TRBD1 matching 8 bases. The V gene end was trimmed by 5 bases and the J gene end by 1 base; junction bases not matched to a gene: 3. Germline values: CDR1 MDHEN, CDR2 SYDVKM. The CDR3 has 14 amino acids. The CDR3 spells CASSTGTGNTEAFF. The CDR3 bases are TGTGCCAGCAGTACGGGGACAGGGAACACTGAAGCTTTCTTT.

The rearrangement links TRBV2 to TRBJ1-1; D unclear. The CDR3 has 14 amino acids. V lost 6 bases to trimming and J lost 4 bases, with 15 bases between them. CDR1 is SNHLY and CDR2 is FYNNEI in the germline V gene. The CDR3 DNA sequence: TGTGCCAGCAGGTTCGGAGAGGGAGCCACTGAAGCTTTCTTT. Its translation is CASRFGEGATEAFF.

The chain has TRBV4-3 and TRBJ2-1, with 8 bases identical to TRBD2. The CDR3 has 15 amino acids. Per germline, CDR1 LGHNA and CDR2 YSLEER. With V trimmed by 0 bases and J by 15 bases, 13 bases remained unmatched. CDR3 sequence: CASSQDTGRARGGFF. The CDR3 coding sequence is TGCGCCAGCAGCCAAGATACCGGGAGGGCTAGAGGAGGGTTCTTC.

This clone has only one observation. The chain is built from TRBV7-2 and TRBJ2-2; 9 bases match TRBD2. This CDR3 is 16 amino acids long. Germline V gives CDR1 SGHTA, CDR2 FQGNSA. J gave up 6 bases and V 2 bases, and 7 bases lay outside the gene matches. CDR3 coding DNA: TGTGCCAGCAGCTTAAACGGCGGGAGGGCCGCCGGGGAGCTGTTTTTT. This gives the protein CASSLNGGRAAGELFF.

This rearrangement joins TRBV4-1 to TRBJ2-1; 7 positions agree with TRBD1. The V segment lost 0 bases and the J segment 1 base; nucleotides outside the gene matches: 6. CDR3 size: 17 residues. CDR1 and CDR2 from the germline V gene are MGHRA and YSYEKL. CDR3 protein: CASSQDLLGQSYNEQFF. The CDR3, as DNA: TGCGCCAGCAGCCAAGATCTTTTGGGACAGTCCTACAATGAGCAGTTCTTC.

This chain joins TRBV3-1 (or the pseudogene TRBV3-2) and TRBJ2-7; the D gene is possibly TRBD1 (6 bases). This CDR3 contains 15 residues. The germline V gene has CDR1 LGHDT and CDR2 YNNKEL (reference sequence). V was trimmed by 1 base and J by 3 bases, leaving 13 bases between them. The CDR3: CASSQGQEAFYEQYF. The CDR3 DNA is TGTGCCAGCAGCCAAGGACAGGAGGCTTTCTACGAGCAGTACTTC.